This TCR beta chain comes out of a study of blood T cell repertoires in COVID-19. Germline V gives CDR1 ENHRY, CDR2 SYGVKD. V shed 6 bases and J shed 4 bases, with 9 bases lying between them. The length of the CDR3 is 12 residues. Data came from immunoSEQ multiplex PCR; TCRdb stores just in-frame clones and leaves some out. The table has roughly 64,000 clones, just over 85% seen once. Sample: peripheral blood. The sequence was obtained from a man aged 35 to 55 with acute or convalescent COVID-19. V and J are TRBV10-3 and TRBJ1-1, with D perhaps TRBD1 (5 bases). The CDR3 sequence is CAIRGLGTEAFF. The CDR3 nucleotides read TGTGCCATCAGGGGGCTGGGCACTGAAGCTTTCTTT.